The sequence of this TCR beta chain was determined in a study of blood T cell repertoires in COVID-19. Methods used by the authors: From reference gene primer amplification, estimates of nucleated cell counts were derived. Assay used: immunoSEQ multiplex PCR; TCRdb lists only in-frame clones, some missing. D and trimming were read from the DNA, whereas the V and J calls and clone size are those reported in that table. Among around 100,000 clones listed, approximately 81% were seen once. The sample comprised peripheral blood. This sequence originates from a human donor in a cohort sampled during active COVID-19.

The DNA of the CDR3 is TGTGCCAGCAGCTTAGGCCAGGTTGGTGAAGGCTACACCTTC. Translating it yields CASSLGQVGEGYTF. The chain combines TRBV7-2 with TRBJ1-2; D is unresolved. Germline CDR1 is SGHTA and CDR2 is FQGNSA. CDR3 length: 14 residues. Trimming pared 1 base from V and 8 bases from J, leaving 14 bases between.